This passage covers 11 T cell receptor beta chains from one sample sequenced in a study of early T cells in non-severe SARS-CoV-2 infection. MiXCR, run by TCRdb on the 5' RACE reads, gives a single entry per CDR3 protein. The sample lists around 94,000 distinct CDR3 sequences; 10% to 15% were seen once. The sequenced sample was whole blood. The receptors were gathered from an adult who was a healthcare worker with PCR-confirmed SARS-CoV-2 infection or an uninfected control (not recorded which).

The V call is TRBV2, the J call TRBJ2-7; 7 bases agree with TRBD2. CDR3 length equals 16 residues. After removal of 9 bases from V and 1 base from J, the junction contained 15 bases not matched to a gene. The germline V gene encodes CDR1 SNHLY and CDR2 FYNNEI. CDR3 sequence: CASPPRRASGSYEQYF. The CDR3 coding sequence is TGTGCCAGTCCCCCCCGTCGGGCTAGCGGTTCCTACGAGCAGTACTTC.

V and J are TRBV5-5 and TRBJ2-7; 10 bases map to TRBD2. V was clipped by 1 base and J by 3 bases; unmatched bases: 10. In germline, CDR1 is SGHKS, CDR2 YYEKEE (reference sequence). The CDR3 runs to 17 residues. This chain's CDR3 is CASSLLGTSVYHYEQYF. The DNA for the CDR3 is TGTGCCAGCAGCTTGTTGGGGACTAGCGTTTACCACTACGAGCAGTACTTC.

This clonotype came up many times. CDR3 residues: CASSRQTGRGIVGAFF. For the CDR3, the DNA is TGTGCCAGCAGTCGACAGACAGGGAGGGGTATTGTTGGAGCTTTCTTT. The chain joins TRBV28 to TRBJ1-1, with 7 positions matching TRBD1. The CDR3 consists of 16 residues. J was trimmed by 10 bases and V by 5 bases; bases with no gene match: 19. Per germline, CDR1 MDHEN and CDR2 SYDVKM.

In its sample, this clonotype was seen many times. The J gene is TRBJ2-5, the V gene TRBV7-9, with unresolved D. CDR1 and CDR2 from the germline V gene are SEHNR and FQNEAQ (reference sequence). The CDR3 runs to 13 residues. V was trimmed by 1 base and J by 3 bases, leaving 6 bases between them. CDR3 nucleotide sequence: TGTGCCAGCAGCTTAGGCAGAAAAGAGACCCAGTACTTC. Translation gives CASSLGRKETQYF.

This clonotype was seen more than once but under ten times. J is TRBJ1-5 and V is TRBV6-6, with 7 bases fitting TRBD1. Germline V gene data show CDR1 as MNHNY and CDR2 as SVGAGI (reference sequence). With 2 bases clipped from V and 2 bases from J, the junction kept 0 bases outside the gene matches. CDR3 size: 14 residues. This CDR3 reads CASSYQGGNQPQHF. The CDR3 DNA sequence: TGTGCCAGCAGTTACCAGGGGGGCAATCAGCCCCAGCATTTT.

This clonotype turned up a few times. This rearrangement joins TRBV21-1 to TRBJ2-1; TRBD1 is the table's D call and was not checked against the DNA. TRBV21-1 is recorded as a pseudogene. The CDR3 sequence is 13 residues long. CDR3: CASATDRYNEQFF. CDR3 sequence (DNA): TGTGCCAGCGCTACAGACAGGTACAATGAGCAGTTCTTC.

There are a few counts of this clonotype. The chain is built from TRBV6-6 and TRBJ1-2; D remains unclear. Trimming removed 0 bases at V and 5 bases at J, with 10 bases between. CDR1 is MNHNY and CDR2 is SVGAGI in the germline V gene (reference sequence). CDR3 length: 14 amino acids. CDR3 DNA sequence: TGTGCCAGCAGTTACTCCCGGGTTTCTTATGGCTACACCTTC. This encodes CASSYSRVSYGYTF.

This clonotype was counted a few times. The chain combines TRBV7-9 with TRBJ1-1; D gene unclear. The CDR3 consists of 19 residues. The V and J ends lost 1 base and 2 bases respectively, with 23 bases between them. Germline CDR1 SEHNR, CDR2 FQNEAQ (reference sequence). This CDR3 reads CASSLDLSSLAILNTEAFF. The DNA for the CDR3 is TGTGCCAGCAGCTTAGATTTATCCTCCCTTGCCATACTAAACACTGAAGCTTTCTTT.

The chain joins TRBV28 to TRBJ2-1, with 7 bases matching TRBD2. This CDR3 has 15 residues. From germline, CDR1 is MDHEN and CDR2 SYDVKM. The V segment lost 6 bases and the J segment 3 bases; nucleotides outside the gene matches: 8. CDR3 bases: TGTGCCAGCAGCATTCCTGGCGGGAGCTACAATGAGCAGTTCTTC. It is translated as CASSIPGGSYNEQFF.

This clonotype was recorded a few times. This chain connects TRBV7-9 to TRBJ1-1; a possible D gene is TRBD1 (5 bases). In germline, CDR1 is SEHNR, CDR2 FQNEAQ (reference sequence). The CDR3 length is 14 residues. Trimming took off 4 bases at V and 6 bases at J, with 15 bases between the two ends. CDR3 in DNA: TGTGCCAGCAGCTCGACAGTCGTAGTCGCTGAAGCTTTCTTT. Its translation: CASSSTVVVAEAFF. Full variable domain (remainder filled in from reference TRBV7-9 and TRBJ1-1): DTGVSQNPRHKITKRGQNVTFRCDPISEHNRLYWYRQTLGQGPEFLTYFQNEAQLEKSRLLSDRFSAERPKGSFSTLEIQRTEQGDSAMYLCASSSTVVVAEAFFGQGTRLTVV.

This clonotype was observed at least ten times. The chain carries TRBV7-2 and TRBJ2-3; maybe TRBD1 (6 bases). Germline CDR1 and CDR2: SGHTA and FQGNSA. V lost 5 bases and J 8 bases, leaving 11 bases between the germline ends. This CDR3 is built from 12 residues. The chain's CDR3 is CASSTQGGTQYF. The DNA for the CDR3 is TGTGCCAGCAGCACACAGGGTGGTACGCAGTATTTT.